Detailed here is one T cell receptor beta chain. The antigen is undetermined. This record belongs to a study of T cell responses to AZD1222 COVID-19 vaccine. Study-wide findings and caveats: Along spike, vaccine-associated CD4 TCRs were found throughout, with dominance at 160-218 and 743-854.

There are 14 residues in the CDR3. Between the trimmed V and J ends, which lost 5 bases and 2 bases, there was a span of 9 bases. CDR1 SGHVS and CDR2 FQNEAQ come from the germline V gene. Generated by immunoSEQ multiplex PCR, the TCRdb table keeps only in-frame clones and is missing some. The profile shows roughly 140,000 clones, under 95% of them singletons. The sequencing here drew on peripheral blood, taken on day 0 of AZD1222 vaccination. This chain joins TRBV7-8 and TRBJ2-2; the D is unclear. The TCR originated in an adult in good health. The CDR3 sequence: CASSATVNTGELFF. DNA for the CDR3: TGTGCCAGCAGCGCTACCGTTAACACCGGGGAGCTGTTTTTT.